This T cell receptor beta chain came from a study of post-analysis software for immune sequencing data (dated by TCRdb to 2015 to 2017). About the full investigation: Disease courses on record covered relapsing-remitting, secondary progressive and progressive-relapsing multiple sclerosis, though some patients had no subtype annotation. A subset of samples was prepared in parallel using single-end sample barcoding, then pooled and co-amplified after Illumina adapter ligation. Patient repertoires were compared against about twelve previously published healthy control repertoires from donors aged roughly 6 to 28 years.

To demonstrate the VDJtools post-analysis software, the study profiled TCR beta repertoires from the peripheral blood of some 13 young patients with multiple sclerosis. Multiple sclerosis patients were children and adolescents aged roughly 6 to 16 years. In this sample, this clonotype turned up a few times. Its binding antigen is unknown. No base-level quality is on record; no much larger clone is a single base apart. The protocol used for the library was PCR. This sample was sequenced with an Illumina HiSeq 2500. Unique molecular identifiers were incorporated into TCR beta cDNA libraries to reduce PCR and sequencing biases. About 500,000 cDNA molecules were obtained for every 1 to 10 million input T cells, so each molecule roughly corresponded to one T cell. The patient libraries were prepared and sequenced with the same protocol used for the earlier healthy control dataset. Samples belonging to the same batch were prepared together, multiplexed and sequenced on a shared HiSeq lane. The published analysis was carried out like this. MIGEC was used to process the raw barcoded reads, and molecular identifier groups with only a single read were discarded before consensus assembly and CDR3 extraction. Clonotype tables were post-analysed with VDJtools, normalizing diversity by down-sampling all datasets to the smallest sample size. Repertoire overlap clustering matched CDR3 amino acid but not nucleotide sequences to correct batch-related cross-sample contamination. TCRdb reworked the public reads: Q25 trimming with fastp, MiXCR clone assembly, productive beta chains retained. Entries are consolidated by CDR3 protein sequence, retaining the most common genes and DNA. It is TCRdb's table, rather than the study itself, that gives the V and J calls and clone size. The sample has almost 700,000 distinct CDR3 sequences on record, roughly three fifths of them singletons. Around 11% of the sample goes to the ten largest clones.

The study at large found these results: The multiple sclerosis patient group was slightly younger than the control group. Patients showed significantly higher frequencies than controls for about five TRBV segments, among them TRBV5-6, TRBV5-1 and TRBV20-1. Compared with controls, multiple sclerosis patients had significantly lower normalized Chao1 diversity, a finding suggesting substantial peripheral T-cell clonal expansion. Strong co-clustering of samples prepared in the same batch was shown by direct clustering with F measure, prompting a batch-effect correction.

Compared with germline, V lacks 10 bases and J lacks 9 bases; bases without a gene match: 10. The CDR3 holds 13 amino acids from the cysteine to the phenylalanine. The retained sequence is limited to the CDR3, 39 bases, with the frame set at the first base. For CDR1 and CDR2, the germline V gene lists MNHNS and SASEGT. Sequencing was carried out using blood. This sequence was found in a girl under 10 years old with multiple sclerosis. The chain uses TRBV6-1 and TRBJ2-1; 9 nucleotides in the junction match TRBD1. The CDR3 loop reads CATDRDRAGEQFF. The DNA sequence is as follows: TGTGCCACAGACCGGGACAGGGCCGGTGAGCAGTTCTTC.